This entry describes one T cell receptor beta chain. One end of the junction is discordant with germline, which a read error may explain. The PCR employed 60 Vbeta primers together with 13 Jbeta primers. This table comes from immunoSEQ multiplex PCR, and its TCRdb copy is limited to in-frame clones, with some not included. This sample contains approximately 120,000 clones. The data derive from a study of cytomegalovirus exposure and HLA in healthy donors. Sequencing used PBMCs. The clonotype originates from a young man in good health and CMV-seronegative.

The CDR3 nucleotides read TGTGCCAGCAGTTTGGGACAGGGCGCCTACGAGCAGTACTTC. It yields the protein CASSLGQGAYEQYF. The chain couples TRBV5-6 to TRBJ2-5, with 9 nucleotides matching TRBD1. The better agreement between TRBJ2-7 and the DNA end casts doubt on the J call. Germline CDR1 reads SGHDT; CDR2 reads YYEEEE. The CDR3 is 14 residues long.